This T cell receptor beta chain was recorded in a study of spatial heterogeneity in lung cancer. A single record per CDR3 protein comes from TCRdb applying MiXCR to the 5' RACE reads. This sample has roughly 120,000 distinct CDR3 sequences, with approximately 12% found just once. V shed 4 bases and J shed 5 bases, with 8 bases lying between them. Per germline, CDR1 MNHEY and CDR2 SVGAGI. CDR3 length: 12 residues. The time point is: blood at routine non-recurrence follow-up after resection. Whole RNA came from tumor, nontumor lung or frozen PBMC and was sequenced without being sorted. This specimen was PBMCs, taken at follow-up. V usage is TRBV6-5 and J usage is TRBJ1-2; a weak D match, TRBD1 (6 bases). The TCR originated in a male donor with early-stage non-small cell lung cancer. The CDR3 DNA is TGTGCCAGCAGTTTCACAGGGTATGGCTACACCTTC. This translates into CASSFTGYGYTF.